The rows below give T cell receptor beta chains drawn from one sample of a study of T cells after yellow fever vaccination. TCRdb used MiXCR to reprocess the 5' RACE reads, holding one entry per CDR3 protein. The profile shows about 330,000 distinct CDR3 sequences, approximately 8% of them singletons. The source material was PBMCs, sampled 45 days after the first yellow fever vaccination. These receptors were collected from a man younger than 35 who received the YFV17D yellow fever vaccine. Both conserved end residues are trimmed from each CDR3. Fields, in order: V gene, J gene, CDR3 protein.

v_call: TRBV19
j_call: TRBJ1-2
cdr3_aa: ASSETDPLGYT

v_call: TRBV7-9
j_call: TRBJ2-3
cdr3_aa: ASSSSPDTQY

v_call: TRBV27
j_call: TRBJ2-2
cdr3_aa: ASTAGWGDTGELF

v_call: TRBV28
j_call: TRBJ1-6
cdr3_aa: ASILRTDNSPLH

v_call: TRBV9
j_call: TRBJ1-2
cdr3_aa: ASSVGRPNYGYT

v_call: TRBV5-4
j_call: TRBJ2-1
cdr3_aa: ASGSGGPSYNEQF

v_call: TRBV15
j_call: TRBJ1-5
cdr3_aa: ATSSRRDPQTSNQPQH

v_call: TRBV6-5
j_call: TRBJ1-1
cdr3_aa: ASSYSKVSGGAFRAF

v_call: TRBV5-4
j_call: TRBJ1-2
cdr3_aa: ASKPMTGSYGYT

v_call: TRBV13
j_call: TRBJ1-2
cdr3_aa: ASSLDPVSYGYT

v_call: TRBV7-9
j_call: TRBJ2-1
cdr3_aa: ASSLALRGNNEQF

v_call: TRBV5-4
j_call: TRBJ2-7
cdr3_aa: ASSFTGGEQY

v_call: TRBV12-3/TRBV12-4
j_call: TRBJ2-3
cdr3_aa: ASSFRAGGHTDTQY

v_call: TRBV20-1
j_call: TRBJ2-1
cdr3_aa: SARWLADSSYNEQF

v_call: TRBV20-1
j_call: TRBJ2-5
cdr3_aa: SARDPGGGGPNRETQY

v_call: TRBV7-6
j_call: TRBJ1-3
cdr3_aa: ASSRAISGNTIY

v_call: TRBV15
j_call: TRBJ2-1
cdr3_aa: ATSGGLAGRSNSEQF

v_call: TRBV20-1
j_call: TRBJ1-6
cdr3_aa: SAQRGGSYNSPLH

v_call: TRBV15
j_call: TRBJ1-5
cdr3_aa: ATSSPDRDSDQPQH

v_call: TRBV4-3
j_call: TRBJ1-6
cdr3_aa: ASSRGRPTENSPLH

v_call: TRBV25-1
j_call: TRBJ2-3
cdr3_aa: ASSESPGQGSDTQY

v_call: TRBV7-8
j_call: TRBJ2-5
cdr3_aa: ASSLVGVLALETQY

v_call: TRBV5-6
j_call: TRBJ2-3
cdr3_aa: ASSPGVAVGTDTQY

v_call: TRBV5-4
j_call: TRBJ2-5
cdr3_aa: ASSWIPGLAGQETQY

v_call: TRBV28
j_call: TRBJ2-1
cdr3_aa: ASSLYASSYNEQF

v_call: TRBV12-3/TRBV12-4
j_call: TRBJ2-2
cdr3_aa: ASSRAGTPNTGELF

v_call: TRBV30
j_call: TRBJ2-1
cdr3_aa: AWGRNNEQF

v_call: TRBV4-3
j_call: TRBJ2-3
cdr3_aa: ASSQDYGPLGDTQY

v_call: TRBV12-3/TRBV12-4
j_call: TRBJ1-1
cdr3_aa: ASTGQTNTEAF

v_call: TRBV29-1
j_call: TRBJ2-5
cdr3_aa: STQRGAEETQY

v_call: TRBV20-1
j_call: TRBJ1-2
cdr3_aa: SARDPTGSIGYGYT

v_call: TRBV27
j_call: TRBJ2-7
cdr3_aa: ASSFHGTEYEQY

v_call: TRBV6-2/TRBV6-3
j_call: TRBJ1-1
cdr3_aa: ASSYKGNTEAF

v_call: TRBV11-2
j_call: TRBJ1-3
cdr3_aa: ASSSVRASGPSSGNTIY

v_call: TRBV4-3
j_call: TRBJ2-7
cdr3_aa: ASSADTGGPYEQY

v_call: TRBV20-1
j_call: TRBJ2-5
cdr3_aa: SARVGASLATQY

v_call: TRBV5-1
j_call: TRBJ1-1
cdr3_aa: ARRDKNTEAF

v_call: TRBV7-2
j_call: TRBJ2-2
cdr3_aa: ASSLGMRGGSTGELF

v_call: TRBV7-2
j_call: TRBJ2-1
cdr3_aa: ASSSWTGRNEQF

v_call: TRBV10-3
j_call: TRBJ2-5
cdr3_aa: AISEDSGETLY

v_call: TRBV20-1
j_call: TRBJ1-2
cdr3_aa: SARPGTGPANYGYT

v_call: TRBV7-2
j_call: TRBJ2-7
cdr3_aa: ASSPEPLTASYEQY

v_call: TRBV4-1
j_call: TRBJ1-4
cdr3_aa: ASSQHSKFNEKLF

v_call: TRBV5-1
j_call: TRBJ2-5
cdr3_aa: ASRTLLLAGTSGGAETQY